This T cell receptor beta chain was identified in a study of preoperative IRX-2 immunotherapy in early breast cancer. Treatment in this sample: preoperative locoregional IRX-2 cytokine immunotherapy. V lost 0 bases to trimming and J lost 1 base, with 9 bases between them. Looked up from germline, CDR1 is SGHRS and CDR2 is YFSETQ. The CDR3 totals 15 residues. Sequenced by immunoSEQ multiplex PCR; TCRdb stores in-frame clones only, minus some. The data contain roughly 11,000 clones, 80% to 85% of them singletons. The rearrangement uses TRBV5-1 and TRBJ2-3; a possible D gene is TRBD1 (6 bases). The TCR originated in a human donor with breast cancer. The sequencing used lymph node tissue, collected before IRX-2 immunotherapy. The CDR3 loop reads CASSLGNRGTDTQYF. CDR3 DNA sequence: TGCGCCAGCAGCTTGGGTAACAGGGGCACAGATACGCAGTATTTT.